This is a list of T cell receptor beta chains from one sample in a study of shared clonotypes between healthy human individuals. The protocol was immunoSEQ multiplex PCR, while the TCRdb copy is restricted to in-frame clones and leaves out a portion. The sample includes 1.5 million to 2.5 million clones, over 85% of them seen just once. Sequenced input: naive CD8+ T cells sorted from blood. These receptor sequences come from a man in his late teens or twenties in good health. CDR3s include the opening cysteine and the closing phenylalanine or tryptophan. A D gene is named only where the DNA matches it firmly. Size tells how often a clone was seen (once, few, many) or the class of an expanded clone, and some rows leave it out.

d_call	v_call	clone_size	j_call	cdr3_aa	cdr3_nt
TRBD1	TRBV4-1	few	TRBJ1-1	CASSPMTGWSEAFF	TGCGCCAGCAGCCCCATGACAGGGTGGAGTGAAGCTTTCTTT
NA	TRBV19	NA	TRBJ2-5	CASSIVSQETQYF	TGTGCCAGTAGTATTGTCAGCCAAGAGACCCAGTACTTC
NA	TRBV5-1	NA	TRBJ2-3	CASSLVEEGIGTDTQYF	TGCGCCAGCAGCTTGGTAGAGGAAGGTATTGGCACAGATACGCAGTATTTT
TRBD2	TRBV4-3	NA	TRBJ2-2	CASSQDLSLAGGGTGELFF	TGCGCCAGCAGCCAAGATTTATCCCTAGCGGGAGGAGGAACCGGGGAGCTGTTTTTT
NA	TRBV11-2	NA	TRBJ2-3	CASSLLGDTRTRVDTQYF	TGTGCCAGCAGCTTATTGGGGGACACCCGCACTCGAGTTGATACGCAGTATTTT
TRBD2	TRBV4-3	NA	TRBJ2-1	CASSQGPGLAVGDSRNEQFF	TGCGCCAGCAGCCAAGGACCGGGACTAGCGGTAGGAGATTCTCGGAATGAGCAGTTCTTC
NA	TRBV10-3	NA	TRBJ1-2	CAISENPAYYGYTF	TGTGCCATCAGTGAGAACCCAGCCTACTATGGCTACACCTTC
TRBD1	TRBV18	NA	TRBJ2-7	CASSRDSYEQYF	TGTGCCAGCTCACGGGACAGCTACGAGCAGTACTTC
NA	TRBV13	NA	TRBJ1-2	CASSLGTGNYGYTF	TGTGCCAGCAGCTTGGGTACAGGGAACTATGGCTACACCTTC
TRBD1	TRBV25-1	NA	TRBJ1-2	CASNTGGTGYGYTF	TGTGCCAGCAACACAGGGGGCACCGGCTATGGCTACACCTTC
NA	TRBV12-5	NA	TRBJ2-3	CASGPEQGGIDTQYF	TGTGCTAGTGGTCCAGAACAGGGCGGCATCGATACGCAGTATTTT
NA	TRBV27	NA	TRBJ2-7	CASSFGRAGEGAEQYF	TGTGCCAGCAGTTTTGGGCGGGCGGGAGAGGGGGCTGAGCAGTACTTC
NA	TRBV7-2	NA	TRBJ2-7	CASSQVGTSYEQYF	TGTGCCAGCAGCCAGGTCGGGACCTCCTACGAGCAGTACTTC
NA	TRBV6-5	NA	TRBJ2-7	CASSGGPYEQYF	TGTGCCAGCAGCGGTGGCCCCTACGAGCAGTACTTC
TRBD1	TRBV6-1	NA	TRBJ1-1	CASSEPHRIDREEEAFF	TGTGCCAGCAGTGAACCCCACCGAATCGACAGGGAAGAGGAAGCTTTCTTT
TRBD1	TRBV9	NA	TRBJ1-5	CASSLTGDSNQPQHF	TGTGCCAGCAGCCTGACAGGGGATAGCAATCAGCCCCAGCATTTT
NA	TRBV19	few	TRBJ2-7	CASVFFYEQYF	TGTGCCAGTGTCTTTTTCTACGAGCAGTACTTC
TRBD1	TRBV7-9	few	TRBJ1-5	CASSLGQGVLKPQHF	TGTGCCAGCAGCTTAGGGCAGGGGGTTCTAAAGCCCCAGCATTTT
NA	TRBV6-5	NA	TRBJ2-2	CASSYLTATGELFF	TGTGCCAGCAGTTACCTGACAGCCACCGGGGAGCTGTTTTTT
NA	TRBV19	few	TRBJ2-7	CASSISGSTYEQYF	TGTGCCAGTAGTATATCAGGGTCAACCTACGAGCAGTACTTC
NA	TRBV5-6	NA	TRBJ1-6	CASSLMDTYNSPLHF	TGTGCCAGCAGCTTGATGGATACCTATAATTCACCCCTCCACTTT
TRBD1	TRBV4-3	NA	TRBJ2-7	CASSQEWWDSSYEQYF	TGCGCCAGCAGCCAAGAATGGTGGGACAGCTCCTACGAGCAGTACTTC
TRBD1	TRBV6-5	NA	TRBJ1-1	CASSYEGQGFAEAFF	TGTGCCAGCAGTTACGAGGGACAGGGATTTGCTGAAGCTTTCTTT
TRBD2	TRBV6-1	NA	TRBJ2-5	CASSEDPWGEGEETQYF	TGTGCCAGCAGTGAAGACCCCTGGGGGGAGGGCGAAGAGACCCAGTACTTC
TRBD1	TRBV27	NA	TRBJ1-2	CASSPTPGTAYGYTF	TGTGCCAGCAGTCCAACCCCGGGGACAGCATATGGCTACACCTTC
TRBD2	TRBV6-1	NA	TRBJ2-1	CASIFTGGEQFF	TGTGCCAGCATTTTCACGGGAGGGGAGCAGTTCTTC
TRBD1	TRBV28	NA	TRBJ2-5	CASSFGTGERRETQYF	TGTGCCAGCAGTTTCGGTACAGGGGAAAGAAGGGAGACCCAGTACTTC